The T cell receptor beta chain under discussion was sequenced for a study of spatial heterogeneity in lung cancer. TCRdb re-derived calls from the 5' RACE reads in MiXCR, one entry per CDR3 protein. The sample holds 60,000 to 90,000 distinct CDR3 sequences, 13% seen once. CDR3 size: 14 residues. Germline trimming cut 5 bases from V and 2 bases from J; bases unmatched to any gene: 5. The germline CDR1 and CDR2 sequences are MDHEN and SYDVKM. The time point denotes: sample taken at primary tumor resection. Unsorted whole RNA from tumor, nontumor lung or frozen PBMC underwent sequencing. Samples came from 72 TRACERx patients with untreated early-stage lung cancer.

The V call is TRBV28, the J call TRBJ1-2; 7 bases match TRBD1. The input for sequencing was PBMCs, taken at surgery. The TCR was taken from a male donor with early-stage non-small cell lung cancer. The CDR3 sequence is CASSTGDRNYGYTF. CDR3 DNA sequence: TGTGCCAGCAGTACAGGGGATCGAAACTATGGCTACACCTTC.